These 20 T cell receptor beta chains were all obtained from the same sample, sequenced in a study of blood T cell repertoires in COVID-19. Some clones are missing from TCRdb's copy, which holds only in-frame ones; the method was immunoSEQ multiplex PCR. The sample contains about 290,000 clones, around nine tenths of which appear only once. The sequencing sample was made of PBMCs or T cells enriched from blood (not recorded which). These receptors all come from a woman in her thirties or forties who had recovered from COVID-19.

The J gene is TRBJ2-7, the V gene TRBV18, with TRBD1 matching over 7 bases. Trimming took 3 bases from V and 0 from J; bases not matched to a gene: 5. Germline V gives CDR1 KGHSH, CDR2 LQKENI. The CDR3 spans 15 residues. The CDR3 region has the DNA TGTGCCAGCTCACCCGGACAGGCCAGCTCCTACGAGCAGTACTTC. This codes for CASSPGQASSYEQYF.

J is TRBJ2-1 and V is TRBV10-1; 8 nucleotides align to TRBD2. The germline CDR1 and CDR2 sequences are WNHNN and SYGVQD (reference sequence). The CDR3 is 13 amino acids. V shed 0 bases and J 11 bases; nucleotides not matched to a gene: 3. The CDR3 DNA follows: TGCGCCAGCAGTGAGTCAATAGCGGGGAAGCAGTTCTTC. Residues: CASSESIAGKQFF.

This sequence joins TRBV9 and TRBJ2-2; 7 nucleotides line up with TRBD2. Trimming at V came to 1 base and at J to 5 bases, leaving 8 bases not matched to a gene. There are 16 residues in the CDR3. Per germline, CDR1 SGDLS and CDR2 YYNGEE. CDR3 DNA sequence: TGTGCCAGCAGCGTACAAGCTAGCGGTAGGACCGGGGAGCTGTTTTTT. Translated: CASSVQASGRTGELFF.

The chain links TRBV18 to TRBJ1-1, with D uncertain. The CDR3 totals 16 residues. The V gene lost 0 bases and the J gene lost 1 base, with 12 bases spanning the gap. Germline CDR1 reads KGHSH; CDR2 reads LQKENI. The CDR3 sequence is CASSPPLVAGNTEAFF. Here the CDR3 DNA reads TGTGCCAGCTCACCACCGTTGGTAGCGGGGAACACTGAAGCTTTCTTT.

Only one count was recorded for this clone. The chain joins TRBV5-1 to TRBJ1-1; 10 nucleotides match TRBD1. The CDR3 runs 15 residues. Per germline, CDR1 SGHRS and CDR2 YFSETQ. V lost 4 bases, J lost 7 bases, and 10 bases stayed unmatched. The CDR3 DNA is TGCGCCAGCAGCCAAGCCGGGACAGGGGTCGGTGAAGCTTTCTTT. This gives the protein CASSQAGTGVGEAFF.

This clone was seen only once. The chain uses TRBV27 and TRBJ1-1; TRBD1 agrees at 8 bases. Germline lookup yields CDR1 MNHEY and CDR2 SMNVEV (reference sequence). The CDR3 totals 16 residues. J gave up 3 bases and V 8 bases, and 14 bases lay outside the gene matches. In DNA, the CDR3 is TGTGCCAGCTCACCCTGGCCCAGGGGGCAGTACACTGAAGCTTTCTTT. It codes for CASSPWPRGQYTEAFF.

This chain connects TRBV10-1 to TRBJ2-2, with a weak D call TRBD1 (5 bases). The CDR3 sequence is 14 residues long. Germline V lookup: CDR1 WNHNN, CDR2 SYGVQD (reference sequence). The ends were cut back, 5 bases at V and 5 bases at J, with 12 bases in the middle. The CDR3 sequence is CASSRQGDTGELFF. In DNA form, the CDR3 reads TGCGCCAGCAGTCGGCAGGGTGATACCGGGGAGCTGTTTTTT.

The V and J genes are TRBV19 and TRBJ1-2; TRBD1 might be the D (6 bases). CDR3 length: 15 residues. Between the trimmed V and J ends, which lost 2 bases and 7 bases, there was a span of 17 bases. The germline CDR1 and CDR2 sequences are LNHDA and SQIVND (reference sequence). CDR3 in amino acids: CASSIPQLQGGGYTF. The CDR3, as DNA: TGTGCCAGTAGTATACCTCAACTACAGGGCGGTGGCTACACCTTC.

The V and J genes are TRBV4-1 and TRBJ2-1, with 7 nucleotides matching TRBD1. Looked up from germline, CDR1 is MGHRA and CDR2 is YSYEKL. V lost 4 bases and J lost 10; bases outside the gene matches: 16. The CDR3 runs 16 residues. The CDR3 loop reads CASSPQTGNYQGEQFF. CDR3 DNA sequence: TGCGCCAGCAGCCCACAGACAGGGAACTACCAAGGGGAGCAGTTCTTC.

Details on this clone: Compared with germline, one end of the junction differs, possibly owing to a read error. V is TRBV3-1 (or the pseudogene TRBV3-2) and J is TRBJ1-2; 8 bases align to TRBD1. From germline, CDR1 is LGHDT and CDR2 YNNKEL (reference sequence). The CDR3 runs 16 residues. In nucleotides, the CDR3 is TGTGCCAGCAGTCAAGAGACGACAGGGGAGTACTGTGGCTACACCTTC. It yields the protein CASSQETTGEYCGYTF.

V and J are TRBV4-1 and TRBJ2-5; D is undetermined. Deletions cut 4 bases from V and 0 bases from J, with 12 bases between. This CDR3 has 15 amino acids. Germline CDR1 and CDR2: MGHRA and YSYEKL. The CDR3 reads CASSRALRDQETQYF. CDR3 nucleotide sequence: TGCGCCAGCAGCCGAGCCCTCCGGGACCAAGAGACCCAGTACTTC.

The chain is built from TRBV29-1 and TRBJ2-7; 10 nucleotides match TRBD2. Germline V CDR1 and CDR2: SQVTM, ANQGSEA. This CDR3 comprises 13 residues. V lost 6 bases, J lost 2 bases, and 4 bases stayed unmatched. The chain's CDR3 is CSVLAGGPYEQYF. The CDR3 coding sequence is TGCAGCGTGTTAGCGGGAGGCCCCTACGAGCAGTACTTC.

The J gene is TRBJ1-6, the V gene TRBV7-2; the D is unclear. In germline, CDR1 is SGHTA, CDR2 FQGNSA. The germline V and J ends were trimmed by 8 bases and 5 bases, with 10 bases remaining between them. The CDR3 covers 13 residues. The CDR3 nucleotides read TGTGCCAGCGCGCGAGGGCATAATTCACCCCTCCACTTT. Translation: CASARGHNSPLHF.

V gene TRBV5-6 combines with J gene TRBJ2-1; 10 nucleotides agree with TRBD2. The germline CDR1 and CDR2 sequences are SGHDT and YYEEEE. J gave up 6 bases and V 4 bases, and 13 bases lay outside the gene matches. CDR3 length: 17 amino acids. The CDR3 DNA follows: TGTGCCAGCAGCGAGACGTTTATAGCGGGAGGCCTCAATGAGCAGTTCTTC. Protein sequence: CASSETFIAGGLNEQFF. The full variable domain, rest sourced from reference TRBV5-6 and TRBJ2-1, is DAGVTQSPTHLIKTRGQQVTLRCSPKSGHDTVSWYQQALGQGPQFIFQYYEEEERQRGNFPDRFSGHQFPNYSSELNVNALLLGDSALYLCASSETFIAGGLNEQFFGPGTRLTVL.

The DNA for the CDR3 is TGTGCCAGCAGCGTACAGAGAAACTATGGCTACACCTTC. Translating gives CASSVQRNYGYTF. The chain combines TRBV2 with TRBJ1-2; no firm D call. Germline CDR1 and CDR2: SNHLY and FYNNEI. Between the trimmed V and J ends, which lost 6 bases and 2 bases, there was a span of 10 bases. This CDR3 spans 13 amino acids.

The table lists this clone with a count of one. The CDR3 protein is CASSTGTGGWGTLNTEAFF. The CDR3 region has the DNA TGTGCCAGCAGCACCGGGACAGGGGGCTGGGGAACCCTGAACACTGAAGCTTTCTTT. The genes are TRBV2 and TRBJ1-1, with 12 bases lining up with TRBD1. The CDR3 contains 19 residues. Trimming at V came to 6 bases and at J to 0 bases, leaving 14 bases not matched to a gene. Per germline, CDR1 SNHLY and CDR2 FYNNEI.

The CDR3 reads CAWREGQGGNTIYF. The CDR3 DNA reads as TGTGCCTGGAGGGAAGGACAGGGGGGAAACACCATATATTTT. This chain joins TRBV30 and TRBJ1-3; 9 bases map to TRBD1. After removal of 3 bases from V and 4 bases from J, the junction contained 4 bases not matched to a gene. Germline CDR1 reads GTSNPN; CDR2 reads SVGIG (reference sequence). The CDR3 runs 14 residues.

A note on this clone: Other nucleotide sequences in the sample specify the same CDR3. The gene calls are TRBV15 and TRBJ1-4; D is unclear. Germline loops: CDR1 LNHNV, CDR2 YYDKDF (reference sequence). This CDR3 is built from 14 residues. Trimming removed 0 bases at V and 5 bases at J, with 7 bases between. The CDR3 DNA reads TGTGCCACCAGCAGAGACCGGGTAAATGAAAAACTGTTTTTT. Translating it yields CATSRDRVNEKLFF.

This sequence joins TRBV5-4 and TRBJ2-1, with 8 nucleotides matching TRBD1. V shed 4 bases, J shed 0 bases, and the junction held 6 bases outside the gene matches. Germline V lookup: CDR1 SGHNT, CDR2 YYREEE (reference sequence). This CDR3 has 16 residues. For the CDR3, the DNA is TGTGCCAGCAGCAAGGACAGGGCAAGCTCCTACAATGAGCAGTTCTTC. Translating it yields CASSKDRASSYNEQFF.

The J gene is TRBJ2-7, the V gene TRBV27; D possibly corresponds to TRBD2 (5 bases). This CDR3 spans 17 amino acids. Trimming stripped 5 bases from V and 0 bases from J, with 20 bases between. Germline V gene lookup returns CDR1 MNHEY and CDR2 SMNVEV (reference sequence). The CDR3 DNA follows: TGTGCCAGCAGTCCTCGCGGGTTGGCGGCTACCTCCTACGAGCAGTACTTC. Encoded protein: CASSPRGLAATSYEQYF.